This TCR beta chain was documented in a study of T cell repertoires in cytomegalovirus infection. Study details: CMV infection together with matching HLA type was indicated by public TCR beta signatures. Findings and limits, study-wide: Adding up the frequency of public TCR beta families identified people who carried CMV plus the relevant HLA. HLA-C-restricted CMV-specific TCR beta clonotypes were dominant in the ex vivo response.

Germline V gene lookup returns CDR1 MNHNS and CDR2 SASEGT. Trimming cost V 5 bases and J 9 bases; bases outside gene matches: 7. This CDR3 spans 15 amino acids. From the reads, TCRdb called clonotypes with MiXCR, one entry per CDR3 protein. The data show 200,000 to 300,000 distinct CDR3 sequences, roughly an eighth seen once. As regards this clonotype: The antigen is unknown.

The sequence was collected from a human donor in good health (CMV status not recorded). Some clones in this sample may be carry-over from other donors' samples. The chain carries TRBV6-1 and TRBJ2-3; 14 positions match TRBD2. Sequencing input: PBMCs. CDR3 sequence reads: CASSTGLAGASTQYF. The CDR3 DNA sequence: TGTGCCAGCAGTACGGGACTAGCGGGGGCGTCGACGCAGTATTTT.